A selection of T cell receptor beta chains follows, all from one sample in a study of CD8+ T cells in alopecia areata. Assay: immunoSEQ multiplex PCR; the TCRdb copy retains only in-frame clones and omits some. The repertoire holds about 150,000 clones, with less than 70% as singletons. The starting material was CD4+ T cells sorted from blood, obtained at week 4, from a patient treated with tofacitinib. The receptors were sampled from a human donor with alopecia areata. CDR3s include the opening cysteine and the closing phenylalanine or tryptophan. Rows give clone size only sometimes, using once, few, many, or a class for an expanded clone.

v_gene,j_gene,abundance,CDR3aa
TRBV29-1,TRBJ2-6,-,CSVGAGSGANVLTF
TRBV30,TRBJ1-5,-,CAWSVGGYSNQPQHF
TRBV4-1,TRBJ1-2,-,CASSQAHSIYGYTF
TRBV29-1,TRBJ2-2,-,CSVDRGNTGELFF
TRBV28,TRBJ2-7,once,CATLTLAGHSYEQYF
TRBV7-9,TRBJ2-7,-,CASSYLSYEQYF
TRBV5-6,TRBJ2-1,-,CASSLAQGRDEQFF
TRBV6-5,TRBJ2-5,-,CASSADSGETQYF
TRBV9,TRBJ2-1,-,CASSVGISGGVNEQFF
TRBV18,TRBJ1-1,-,CASSTPNTEAFF
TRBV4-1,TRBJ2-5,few,CASSQEGRGTLQETQYF